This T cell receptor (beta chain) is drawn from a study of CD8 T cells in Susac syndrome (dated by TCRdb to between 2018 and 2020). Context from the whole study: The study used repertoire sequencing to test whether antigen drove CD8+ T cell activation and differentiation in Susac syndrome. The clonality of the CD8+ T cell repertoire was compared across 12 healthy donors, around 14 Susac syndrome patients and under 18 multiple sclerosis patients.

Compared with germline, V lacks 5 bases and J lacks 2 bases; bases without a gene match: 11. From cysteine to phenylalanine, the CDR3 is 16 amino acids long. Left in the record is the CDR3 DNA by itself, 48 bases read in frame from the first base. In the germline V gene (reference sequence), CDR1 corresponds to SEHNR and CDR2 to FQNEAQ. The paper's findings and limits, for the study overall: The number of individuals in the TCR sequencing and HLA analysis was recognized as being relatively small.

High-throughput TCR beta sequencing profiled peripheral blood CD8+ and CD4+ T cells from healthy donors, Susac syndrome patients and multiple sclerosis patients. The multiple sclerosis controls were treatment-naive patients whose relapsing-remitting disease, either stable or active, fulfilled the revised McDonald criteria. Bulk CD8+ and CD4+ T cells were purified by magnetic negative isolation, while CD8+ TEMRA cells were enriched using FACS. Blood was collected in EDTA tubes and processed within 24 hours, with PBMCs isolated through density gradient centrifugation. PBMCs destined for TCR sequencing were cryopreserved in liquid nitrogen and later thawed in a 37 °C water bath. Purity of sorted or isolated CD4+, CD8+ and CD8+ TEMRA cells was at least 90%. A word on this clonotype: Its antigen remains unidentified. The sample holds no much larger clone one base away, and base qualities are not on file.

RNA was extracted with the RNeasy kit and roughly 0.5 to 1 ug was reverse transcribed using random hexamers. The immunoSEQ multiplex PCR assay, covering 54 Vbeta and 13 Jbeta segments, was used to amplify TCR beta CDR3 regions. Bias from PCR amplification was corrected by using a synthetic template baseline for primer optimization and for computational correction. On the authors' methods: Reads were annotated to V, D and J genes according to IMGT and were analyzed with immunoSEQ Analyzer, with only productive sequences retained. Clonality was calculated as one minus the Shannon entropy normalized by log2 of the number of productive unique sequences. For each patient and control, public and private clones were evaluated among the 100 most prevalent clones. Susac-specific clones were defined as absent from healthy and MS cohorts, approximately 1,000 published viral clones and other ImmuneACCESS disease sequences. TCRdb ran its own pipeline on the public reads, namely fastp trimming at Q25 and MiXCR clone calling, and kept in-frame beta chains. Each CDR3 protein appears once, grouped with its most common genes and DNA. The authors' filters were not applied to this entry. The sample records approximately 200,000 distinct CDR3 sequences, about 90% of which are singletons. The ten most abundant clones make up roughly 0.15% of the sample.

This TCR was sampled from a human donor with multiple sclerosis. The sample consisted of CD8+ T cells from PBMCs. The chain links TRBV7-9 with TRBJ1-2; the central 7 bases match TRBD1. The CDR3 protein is CASSPRTGEGNYGYTF. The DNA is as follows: TGTGCCAGCAGCCCCCGCACAGGGGAGGGAAACTATGGCTACACCTTC.